This T cell receptor beta chain was retrieved from a study of blood T cell repertoires in COVID-19. Study-level information: COVID-19 samples from acute and convalescent phases originated in the United States, Italy and Spain. T cells, B-cell-depleted T cells, or PBMCs supplied cDNA or gDNA.

The germline V gene encodes CDR1 MNHEY and CDR2 SVGAGI. This CDR3 is 16 amino acids long. With 0 bases clipped from V and 2 bases from J, the junction kept 4 bases outside the gene matches. Method: immunoSEQ multiplex PCR; TCRdb's copy keeps in-frame clones and lacks some. This table holds roughly 100,000 clones, over 65% found once. The material sequenced was peripheral blood. The sequence came from a human donor in a cohort sampled during active COVID-19. V usage is TRBV6-5 and J usage is TRBJ2-1; TRBD1 agrees at 7 bases. Written as DNA, the CDR3 is TGTGCCAGCAGTTACTCCGGGACAGTGACCTACAATGAGCAGTTCTTC. Protein product: CASSYSGTVTYNEQFF.